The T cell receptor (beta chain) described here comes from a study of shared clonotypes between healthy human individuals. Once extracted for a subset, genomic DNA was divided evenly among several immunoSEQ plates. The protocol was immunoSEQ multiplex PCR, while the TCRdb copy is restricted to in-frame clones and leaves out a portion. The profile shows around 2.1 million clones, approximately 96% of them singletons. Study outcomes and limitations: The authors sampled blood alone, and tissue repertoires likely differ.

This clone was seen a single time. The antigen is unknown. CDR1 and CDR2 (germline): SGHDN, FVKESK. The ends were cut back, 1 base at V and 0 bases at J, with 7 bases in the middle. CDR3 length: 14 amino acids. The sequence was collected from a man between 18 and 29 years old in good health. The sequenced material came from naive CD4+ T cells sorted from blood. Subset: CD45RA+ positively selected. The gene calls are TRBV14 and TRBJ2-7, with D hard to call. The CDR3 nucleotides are TGTGCCAGCAGCCAAGTGGGCTACTCCTACGAGCAGTACTTC. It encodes CASSQVGYSYEQYF.